This T cell receptor beta chain was obtained from a study of tumor-infiltrating lymphocytes in primary liver carcinoma (dated by TCRdb to the late 2010s). Some background on the complete study: About 5 patients with histopathologically diagnosed primary liver carcinoma underwent surgical resection in China between late 2015 and 2016. Repertoires from technical replicates were highly reproducible, with mean shared-clone rates near 0.89 and correlation coefficients above 0.95. A total of 35 or so specimens from 5 patients went through TCRbeta repertoire sequencing, namely 25 tumor regions, 5 adjacent noncancerous liver tissues and 5 peripheral blood samples. Each sample produced about 3.5 to 8 million productive TCRbeta reads, and read depth showed no significant difference between tissue types. Of the five patients, three men and two women aged 30 to 69 years, four had hepatocellular carcinoma and one had combined HCC and intrahepatic cholangiocarcinoma. Across five regions of each liver tumor, along with adjacent normal tissue and blood, the study brought together TCRbeta repertoire sequencing, expression microarrays and whole-exome sequencing. The five patients had tumors of stage T1-T3 N0M0, with maximum diameters ranging from about 4 to 11 cm.

This clonotype was recorded only once. No antigen is known for it. One base away lies a much larger clone, so this may be a sequencing read error. Since no conserved phenylalanine or tryptophan closes the CDR3, a read error is the likely cause. The V and J ends are trimmed by 4 bases and 5 bases, leaving 8 bases between them. Taken from the germline V gene, the CDR1 and CDR2 loops are SGHAT and FQNNGV. The length of the CDR3 is 12 amino acids, counting both ends. The retained sequence is limited to the CDR3, 36 bases, with the frame set at the first base. General study outcomes and caveats: Comparison of CD4+ and CD8+ T cell repertoires was precluded by the use of bulk unsorted samples. With just a few patients in the study, the authors point out that the findings should be validated in a larger study. Repertoire overlap was found to be higher between tumor regions (mean roughly 36%) than between tumor-adjacent (approximately 17%) or tumor-blood (around 15%) pairs, consistent with antigen-driven expansion. Only the TCR beta chain was sequenced, which likely underestimates true repertoire diversity because unpaired alpha chains were not captured. Compared with blood, tumors had a significantly larger share of the repertoire taken up by the top 250 clones (p = 0.039).

Blood RNA was extracted from unsorted whole blood with TRIzol reagent; germline DNA came from the DNeasy Blood & Tissue kit. Patients had chronic HBV infection and were treatment-naive at sampling. Around 4 milliliters of peripheral blood were collected into K2EDTA tubes before surgery. Using a constant-region primer and ProtoScript II reverse transcriptase, TCRbeta-specific cDNA was reverse-transcribed from roughly 500 ng total RNA. Construction of the TCRbeta libraries relied on three nested rounds of multiplex PCR, following a slightly modified ARM-PCR procedure. Each of the first two PCR rounds ran for 9 to 11 cycles using multiplex TRBV1-TRBV30 forward primers together with a Cbeta reverse primer. Sample barcodes and Illumina adapters were added in a final 25-cycle PCR using Deep VentR polymerase. Before sequencing, amplicons between 200 and 500 bp were purified from gel using a QIAquick gel extraction kit. The TCRbeta amplicons were sequenced with 250-bp paired-end reads on an Illumina HiSeq 2500. The original methods were these. Quality trimming of reads was performed with Trimmomatic v0.33, and paired reads were merged with FLASH v1.2.11 so that full CDR3 sequences could be recovered. V, D and J germline segments were assigned to the rearranged TCRbeta sequences using MiGEC v1.2.1b. Clonotype statistics and Shannon-Wiener diversity indices were computed with VDJtools v1.0.0. To reduce sampling bias, subsequent analyses other than the diversity analysis used only the 250 most abundant clonotypes in each sample. TCRdb reprocessed the public reads (quality trimming at Q25 with fastp, clone calling with MiXCR) and kept in-frame beta chains. Each entry merges the rows of one CDR3 protein and shows their most common DNA and genes. The V and J calls were not made by the authors but by TCRdb's processing. Present in this sample are 300,000 to 400,000 distinct CDR3 sequences, less than 75% of which were seen just once. Approximately 9% of the sample comes from the top ten.

The source material was peripheral blood. This clonotype was obtained from a man aged 35 to 55 with primary liver carcinoma and hepatitis B virus infection. Recombination linked TRBV11-2 to TRBJ2-5; no D gene can be assigned with confidence. The sequence in DNA is TGTGCCAGCAGCTCATTGGAGGAGACCCAGTACTCC. Its translation is CASSSLEETQYS.